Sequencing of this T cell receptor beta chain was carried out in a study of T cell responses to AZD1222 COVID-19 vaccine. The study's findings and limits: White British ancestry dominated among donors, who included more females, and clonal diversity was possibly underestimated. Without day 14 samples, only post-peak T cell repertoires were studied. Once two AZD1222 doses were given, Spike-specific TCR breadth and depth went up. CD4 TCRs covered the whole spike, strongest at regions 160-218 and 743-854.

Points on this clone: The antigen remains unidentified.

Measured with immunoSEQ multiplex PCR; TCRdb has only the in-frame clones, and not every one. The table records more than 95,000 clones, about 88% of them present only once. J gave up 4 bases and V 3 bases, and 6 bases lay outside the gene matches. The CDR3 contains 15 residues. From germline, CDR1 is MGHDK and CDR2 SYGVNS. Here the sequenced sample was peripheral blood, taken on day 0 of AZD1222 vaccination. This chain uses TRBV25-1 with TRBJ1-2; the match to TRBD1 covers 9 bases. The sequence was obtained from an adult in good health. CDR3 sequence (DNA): TGTGCCAGCAGTGATCCGACAGGGGGTAGCTATGGCTACACCTTC. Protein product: CASSDPTGGSYGYTF.